The clone carrying this TCR beta chain was seen just once. Its antigen is undetermined. The sample belongs to a study of chemoradiotherapy in HPV16-positive cancers. Whole-study findings and limits: Only a couple of HPV16-positive patients supplied the functional HPV-specificity definition. Non-HPV-specific T cells did not expand in tumors during treatment, whereas candidate HPV-specific clones and E7-related motifs did. HPV-responsive T-cell expansion during chemoradiotherapy was linked to improved recurrence-free survival in HPV16-positive patients.

Measured with immunoSEQ multiplex PCR; TCRdb has only the in-frame clones, and not every one. The repertoire consists of approximately 7,000 clones, with around 85% occurring once and the leading ten covering about 8%. The sample was tumor tissue, taken from a patient who underwent chemoradiotherapy. The TCR comes from a human donor with HPV-associated anogenital cancer.

The CDR3 coding sequence is TGCGCCAGCAGCCAAGATCCCTCAGAATTGACCCTCCACTTT. As protein: CASSQDPSELTLHF. The chain joins TRBV4-3 to TRBJ1-6; D call uncertain. Trimming stripped 0 bases from V and 14 bases from J, with 14 bases between. CDR1 LGHNA and CDR2 YSLEER come from the germline V gene. The CDR3 totals 14 residues.